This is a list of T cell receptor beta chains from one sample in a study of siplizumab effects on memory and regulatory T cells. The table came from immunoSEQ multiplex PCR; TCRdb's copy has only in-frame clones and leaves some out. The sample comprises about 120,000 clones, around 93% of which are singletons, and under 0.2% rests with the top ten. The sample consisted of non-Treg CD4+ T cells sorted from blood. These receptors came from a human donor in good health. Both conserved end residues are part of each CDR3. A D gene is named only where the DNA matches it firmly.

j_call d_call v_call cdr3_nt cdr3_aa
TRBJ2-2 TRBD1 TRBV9 TGTGCCAGCAGCGTAGCTTTGGGACAGGTGAACACCGGGGAGCTGTTTTTT CASSVALGQVNTGELFF
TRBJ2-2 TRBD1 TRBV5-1 TGCGCCAGCAGCCGGGACAGGGGATCCGGGGAGCTGTTTTTT CASSRDRGSGELFF
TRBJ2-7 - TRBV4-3 TGCGCCAGCAGCCAAGGGGGCCCGAGCTCCTACGAGCAGTACTTC CASSQGGPSSYEQYF
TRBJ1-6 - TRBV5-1 TGCGCCAGCAGCATCGGACAGTCCGGGACCCTCCACTTT CASSIGQSGTLHF
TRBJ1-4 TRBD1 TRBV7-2 TGTGCCAGCAGCTTGGAGGGGGCAGTCGAAAAACTGTTTTTT CASSLEGAVEKLFF
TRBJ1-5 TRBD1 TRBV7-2 TGTGCCAGCAGCCCCGGACAGGGTAGTCAGCCCCAGCATTTT CASSPGQGSQPQHF
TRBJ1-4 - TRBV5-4 TGTGCCAGCAGCTTGCAAGGGGCAGGTGAAAAACTGTTTTTT CASSLQGAGEKLFF
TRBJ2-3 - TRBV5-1 TGCGCCAGCAGCACAGGGGACTCACGGACGCAGTATTTT CASSTGDSRTQYF
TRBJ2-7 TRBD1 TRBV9 TGTGCCAGCAGCGTAGGCGGGACAGGAAGCTACGAGCAGTACTTC CASSVGGTGSYEQYF
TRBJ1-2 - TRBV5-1 TGCGCCAGCAGCTTTGAAGGGAGGGGCTACACCTTC CASSFEGRGYTF
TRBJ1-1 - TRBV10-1 TGCGCCAGCAGTGATTCGGGGGGCACTGAAGCTTTCTTT CASSDSGGTEAFF
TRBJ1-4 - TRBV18 TGTGCCAGCTCACCACCCAGGGGAGGTACTGAAAAACTGTTTTTT CASSPPRGGTEKLFF
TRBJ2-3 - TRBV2 TGTGCCAGCAGTTACGGCACAGATACGCAGTATTTT CASSYGTDTQYF
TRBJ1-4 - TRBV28 TGTGCCAGCAGTTCTGCCCGGAATCCAGGGGAAAAACTGTTTTTT CASSSARNPGEKLFF
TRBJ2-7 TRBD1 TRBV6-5 TGTGCCAGCAGTTACCCGGGGACAGGGGTTCGGGACGAGCAGTACTTC CASSYPGTGVRDEQYF
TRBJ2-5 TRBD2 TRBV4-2 TGTGCCAGCAGCCAGGGGACTAGCGGGGGCTCCGAGACCCAGTACTTC CASSQGTSGGSETQYF
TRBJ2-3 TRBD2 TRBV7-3 TGTGCCAGCAGCTTAAATAGCGGGGGCAACACAGATACGCAGTATTTT CASSLNSGGNTDTQYF